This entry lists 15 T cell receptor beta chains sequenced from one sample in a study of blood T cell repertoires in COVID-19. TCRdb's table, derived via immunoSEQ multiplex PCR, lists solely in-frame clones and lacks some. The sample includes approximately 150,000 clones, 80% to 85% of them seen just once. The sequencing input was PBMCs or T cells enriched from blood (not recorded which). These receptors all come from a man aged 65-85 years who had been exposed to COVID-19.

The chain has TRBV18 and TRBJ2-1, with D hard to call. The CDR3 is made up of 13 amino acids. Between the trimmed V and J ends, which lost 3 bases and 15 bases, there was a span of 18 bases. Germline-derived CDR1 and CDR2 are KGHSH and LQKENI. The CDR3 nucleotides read TGTGCCAGCTCACCCTCAGAACAAAAACCCCCGTTCTTC. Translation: CASSPSEQKPPFF.

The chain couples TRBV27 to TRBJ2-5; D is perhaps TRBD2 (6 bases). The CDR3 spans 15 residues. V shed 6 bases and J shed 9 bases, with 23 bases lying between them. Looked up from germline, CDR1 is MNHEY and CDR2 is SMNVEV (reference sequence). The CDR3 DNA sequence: TGTGCCAGCAGGCCACCGGGACTCCCGACCGGGTCCCAGTACTTC. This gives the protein CASRPPGLPTGSQYF.

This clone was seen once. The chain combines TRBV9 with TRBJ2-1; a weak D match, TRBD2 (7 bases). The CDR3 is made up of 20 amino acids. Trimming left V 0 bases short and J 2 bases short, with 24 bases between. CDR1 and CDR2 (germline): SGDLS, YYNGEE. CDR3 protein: CASSVGFMGGAPYPYNEQFF. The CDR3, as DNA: TGTGCCAGCAGCGTAGGATTTATGGGGGGGGCTCCCTACCCCTACAATGAGCAGTTCTTC.

CDR3 amino acids: CASSLLSGGGNTIYF. In nucleotides, the CDR3 is TGTGCCAGCAGCTTATTATCAGGAGGAGGAAACACCATATATTTT. This sequence joins TRBV7-3 and TRBJ1-3, with unresolved D. The length of the CDR3 is 15 residues. Germline V lookup: CDR1 SGHTA, CDR2 FQGTGA. Trimming pared 2 bases from V and 4 bases from J, leaving 12 bases between. The whole variable domain, filled in from reference TRBV7-3 and TRBJ1-3, reads GAGVSQTPSNKVTEKGKYVELRCDPISGHTALYWYRQSLGQGPEFLIYFQGTGAADDSGLPNDRFFAVRPEGSVSTLKIQRTERGDSAVYLCASSLLSGGGNTIYFGEGSWLTVV.

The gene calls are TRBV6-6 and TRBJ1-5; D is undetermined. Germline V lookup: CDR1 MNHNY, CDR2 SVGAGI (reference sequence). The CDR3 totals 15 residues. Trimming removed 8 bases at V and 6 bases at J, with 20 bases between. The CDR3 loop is CASERGIAPRQPQHF. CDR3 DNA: TGTGCCAGCGAAAGAGGGATTGCCCCGCGTCAGCCCCAGCATTTT.

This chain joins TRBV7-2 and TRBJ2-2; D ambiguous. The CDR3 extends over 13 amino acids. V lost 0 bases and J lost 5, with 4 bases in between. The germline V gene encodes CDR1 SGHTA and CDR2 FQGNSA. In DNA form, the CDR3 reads TGTGCCAGCAGCTTAGCTACTACCGGGGAGCTGTTTTTT. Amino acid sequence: CASSLATTGELFF. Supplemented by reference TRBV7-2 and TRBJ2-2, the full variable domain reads GAGVSQSPSNKVTEKGKDVELRCDPISGHTALYWYRQSLGQGLEFLIYFQGNSAPDKSGLPSDRFSAERTGGSVSTLTIQRTQQEDSAVYLCASSLATTGELFFGEGSRLTVL.

The CDR3 sequence is CASSTGQPNQPQHF. CDR3 nucleotide sequence: TGTGCCAGCTCTACGGGACAACCCAATCAGCCCCAGCATTTT. V usage is TRBV18 and J usage is TRBJ1-5, with a weak D call TRBD1 (6 bases). Germline CDR1 KGHSH, CDR2 LQKENI. The CDR3 totals 14 residues. With 6 bases removed from V and 3 bases from J, the gap between germline ends came to 12 bases.

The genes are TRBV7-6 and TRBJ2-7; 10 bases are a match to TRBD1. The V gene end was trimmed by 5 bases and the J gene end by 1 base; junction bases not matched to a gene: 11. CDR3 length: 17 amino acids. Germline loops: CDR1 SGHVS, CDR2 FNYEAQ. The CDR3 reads CASSRDRGPPRSYEQYF. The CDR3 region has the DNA TGTGCCAGCAGCCGGGACAGGGGACCTCCGAGGTCCTACGAGCAGTACTTC.

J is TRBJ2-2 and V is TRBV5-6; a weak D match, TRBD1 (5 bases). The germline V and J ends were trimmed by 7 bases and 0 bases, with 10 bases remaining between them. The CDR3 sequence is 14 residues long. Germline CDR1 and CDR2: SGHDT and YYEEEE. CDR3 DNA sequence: TGTGCCAGCCACCCAGGGTCGAACACCGGGGAGCTGTTTTTT. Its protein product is CASHPGSNTGELFF.

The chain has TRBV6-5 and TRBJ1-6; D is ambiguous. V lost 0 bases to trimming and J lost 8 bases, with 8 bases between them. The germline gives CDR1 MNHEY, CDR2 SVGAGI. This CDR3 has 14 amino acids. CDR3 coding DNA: TGTGCCAGCAGTTACTCAGGGAGGGATTCACCCCTCCACTTT. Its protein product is CASSYSGRDSPLHF.

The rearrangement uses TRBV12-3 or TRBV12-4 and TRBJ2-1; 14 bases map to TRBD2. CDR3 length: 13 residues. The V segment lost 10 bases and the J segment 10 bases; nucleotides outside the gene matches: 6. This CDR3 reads CATRRTSGGEQFF. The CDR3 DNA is TGTGCCACCAGACGGACTAGCGGGGGGGAGCAGTTCTTC.

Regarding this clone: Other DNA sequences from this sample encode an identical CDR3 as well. CDR3 sequence reads: CASSLTSGGQETQYF. CDR3 nucleotide sequence: TGTGCCAGCAGTTTAACTAGCGGGGGACAAGAGACCCAGTACTTC. V is TRBV28 and J is TRBJ2-5, with 11 bases matching TRBD2. The length of the CDR3 is 15 residues. V gave up 2 bases and J gave up 2 bases; unmatched junction bases: 1. The germline gives CDR1 MDHEN, CDR2 SYDVKM.

The CDR3 DNA reads as TGTGCCAGCAGCCAAGGGGGACAGGGAACTTTGAACACTGAAGCTTTCTTT. Protein product: CASSQGGQGTLNTEAFF. This sequence joins TRBV3-1 (or the pseudogene TRBV3-2) and TRBJ1-1; 9 positions agree with TRBD1. The CDR3 extends over 17 amino acids. Germline V lookup: CDR1 LGHDT, CDR2 YNNKEL (reference sequence). Trimming removed 1 base from V and 0 bases from J; junction bases left unmatched: 6.

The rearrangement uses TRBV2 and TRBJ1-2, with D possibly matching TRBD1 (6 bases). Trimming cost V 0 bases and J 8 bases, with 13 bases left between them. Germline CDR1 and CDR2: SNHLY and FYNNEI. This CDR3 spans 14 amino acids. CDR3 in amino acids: CASSEAMGAQGYTF. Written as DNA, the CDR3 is TGTGCCAGCAGTGAAGCGATGGGGGCGCAAGGCTACACCTTC.

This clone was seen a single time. In DNA, the CDR3 is TGCGCCAGCAGCTCCCAACCCCGGGGGGACACTGAAGCTTTCTTT. Protein sequence: CASSSQPRGDTEAFF. The genes are TRBV5-1 and TRBJ1-1; D may be TRBD1 (5 bases). The CDR3 runs 15 residues. V was pared by 3 bases and J by 3 bases, with 15 bases between. Germline CDR1 is SGHRS and CDR2 is YFSETQ.